This T cell receptor beta chain was documented in a study of cytomegalovirus exposure and HLA in healthy donors. Study-level background: Samples from HLA-typed donors yielded approximately 80 million unique TCRs in an early data release. Overall study results and limits: Follow-up analysis later connected one missense variant in DCLRE1C with trimming of TCR beta V- and J-genes.

The V segment lost 0 bases and the J segment 3 bases; nucleotides outside the gene matches: 6. CDR3 length: 16 residues. CDR1 and CDR2 from the germline V gene are MGHRA and YSYEKL. As for this clone: Its antigen is undetermined.

A multiplex PCR was run with 60 Vbeta primers and 13 Jbeta primers. TCRdb keeps only in-frame clones here, not all; method: immunoSEQ multiplex PCR. The sample gives tens of thousands of clones, roughly 77% of which show up once; about 4.2% is in the top ten. The genes are TRBV4-1 and TRBJ1-2; the match to TRBD1 covers 8 bases. Material for sequencing was PBMCs. This sequence originates from a man in his sixties in good health and CMV-seronegative. CDR3 amino acids: CASSQEVSGGDYGYTF. CDR3 in DNA: TGCGCCAGCAGCCAAGAAGTGTCAGGGGGCGACTATGGCTACACCTTC.